One and the same sample provided the 7 T cell receptor beta chains below, sequenced in a study of cytomegalovirus exposure and HLA in healthy donors. The PCR ran on 60 Vbeta and 13 Jbeta primers. The method was immunoSEQ multiplex PCR; TCRdb's version includes in-frame clones alone and lacks a portion of them. This sample's clone table lists about 200,000 clones. The sequencing sample was made of PBMCs. These receptors were obtained from a boy younger than 18 in good health and CMV-seronegative.

The chain carries TRBV6-5 and TRBJ1-2; 7 bases are a match to TRBD1. The CDR3 is 13 amino acids. Trimming removed 5 bases from V and 7 bases from J; junction bases left unmatched: 7. Germline assignment: CDR1 MNHEY and CDR2 SVGAGI. This CDR3 reads CASSSPPGGGYTF. The CDR3 region has the DNA TGTGCCAGCAGTAGCCCCCCAGGGGGTGGCTACACCTTC.

The chain has TRBV28 and TRBJ1-2; D possibly corresponds to TRBD1 (5 bases). This CDR3 is built from 14 residues. With 6 bases removed from V and 3 bases from J, the gap between germline ends came to 14 bases. CDR1 is MDHEN and CDR2 is SYDVKM in the germline V gene. The CDR3 sequence: CASSPPDSYYGYTF. CDR3 in DNA: TGTGCCAGCAGCCCACCCGACAGCTACTATGGCTACACCTTC.

The chain joins TRBV7-9 to TRBJ1-1; D remains ambiguous. Trimming took 10 bases from V and 1 from J, leaving 13 bases between them. The CDR3 runs 13 residues. Germline CDR1 reads SEHNR; CDR2 reads FQNEAQ (reference sequence). The CDR3 region is CATRAEPNTEAFF. DNA of the CDR3: TGTGCCACCCGCGCTGAGCCGAACACTGAAGCTTTCTTT.

The chain is built from TRBV29-1 and TRBJ2-5, with 8 bases lining up with TRBD2. Per germline, CDR1 SQVTM and CDR2 ANQGSEA. CDR3 size: 13 residues. Unmatched junction bases numbered 2, after V lost 4 bases and J lost 1 base. This CDR3 is CSVAGGVQETQYF. The CDR3 region has the DNA TGCAGCGTTGCGGGGGGGGTCCAAGAGACCCAGTACTTC.

J is TRBJ1-1 and V is TRBV4-1, with D possibly matching TRBD1 (5 bases). Deletions cut 7 bases from V and 4 bases from J, with 16 bases between. CDR3 size: 14 residues. Germline V gives CDR1 MGHRA, CDR2 YSYEKL. The CDR3 here is CASTRLSGGTEAFF. CDR3 nucleotide sequence: TGCGCCAGCACCCGCCTTTCCGGGGGCACTGAAGCTTTCTTT.

V usage is TRBV30 and J usage is TRBJ1-3, with TRBD1 matching 10 bases. Germline lookup yields CDR1 GTSNPN and CDR2 SVGIG (reference sequence). CDR3 length: 16 amino acids. V shed 3 bases, J shed 0 bases, and the junction held 5 bases outside the gene matches. As DNA, the CDR3 is TGTGCCTGGAGGCCACGACAGGGGGCCTCTGGAAACACCATATATTTT. Protein: CAWRPRQGASGNTIYF.

This chain connects TRBV5-1 to TRBJ1-1, with TRBD1 matching over 8 bases. Germline CDR1 and CDR2: SGHRS and YFSETQ. This CDR3 has 16 residues. The trim removed 5 bases at V and 4 bases at J, leaving 13 bases unmatched. The CDR3 sequence is CASRHNPQGASTEAFF. CDR3 coding DNA: TGCGCCAGCAGGCATAACCCCCAGGGGGCCTCCACTGAAGCTTTCTTT.